This T cell receptor (beta chain) was retrieved from a study of cytomegalovirus exposure and HLA in healthy donors. Amplification used 60 Vbeta primers and 13 Jbeta primers. Here immunoSEQ multiplex PCR was the method, and the copy in TCRdb shows in-frame clones only, minus some. The data show roughly 100,000 clones, 70% to 80% seen once. Germline V lookup: CDR1 SGHNT, CDR2 YYREEE (reference sequence). The CDR3 contains 13 residues. The V end was cut by 4 bases, the J end by 8 bases, with 10 bases between. Regarding this clone: Its antigen remains unidentified.

Notes on the study in general: A missense DCLRE1C variant was associated with V- and J-gene trimming of TCR beta chains in a later analysis, and an independent cohort replicated the association. Earlier analysis yielded a pattern in which most TCR beta V segments were productive about 87% or about 30% of the time. When the data were analyzed later, several of the most significant clusters appeared to be linked to common viral pathogens. According to the study, around 150 TCR beta chains were cytomegalovirus-associated.

The source material was PBMCs. The receptor was isolated from a man aged 18-30 years in good health and CMV-seropositive. This rearrangement joins TRBV5-4 to TRBJ1-6, with D unresolved. Written as DNA, the CDR3 is TGTGCCAGCAGCCCTTTGCAGGATTCACCCCTCCACTTT. This translates into CASSPLQDSPLHF.